Described below is a single T cell receptor beta chain sequence and its context. The data were taken from a study of blood T cell repertoires in COVID-19. Across the whole study: The United States, Italy and Spain were the sources of the acute and convalescent COVID-19 samples. From T cells, B-cell-depleted T cells, or PBMCs came the material, which was cDNA or gDNA.

Trimming shortened V by 5 bases and J by 3 bases, and 10 bases separated the two germline ends. The germline gives CDR1 LGHDT, CDR2 YNNKEL (reference sequence). CDR3 length: 13 residues. In the source study's methods: Reference gene primer amplification in the assay estimated nucleated cell counts. Clones were read by immunoSEQ multiplex PCR, and TCRdb kept only the in-frame ones, dropping some. V, J and clone size were drawn from that table, and D and trimming were deduced from the DNA. Of about 160,000 clones listed, approximately 79% are singletons. The TCR originated in a woman aged 40 to 50 with COVID-19, enrolled during active disease. The J gene is TRBJ1-2, the V gene TRBV3-1 (or the pseudogene TRBV3-2); D possibly corresponds to TRBD1 (6 bases). Sequencing input: peripheral blood. The CDR3 coding sequence is TGTGCCAGCAGCGAGTGGACAGACTATGGCTACACCTTC. Protein product: CASSEWTDYGYTF.